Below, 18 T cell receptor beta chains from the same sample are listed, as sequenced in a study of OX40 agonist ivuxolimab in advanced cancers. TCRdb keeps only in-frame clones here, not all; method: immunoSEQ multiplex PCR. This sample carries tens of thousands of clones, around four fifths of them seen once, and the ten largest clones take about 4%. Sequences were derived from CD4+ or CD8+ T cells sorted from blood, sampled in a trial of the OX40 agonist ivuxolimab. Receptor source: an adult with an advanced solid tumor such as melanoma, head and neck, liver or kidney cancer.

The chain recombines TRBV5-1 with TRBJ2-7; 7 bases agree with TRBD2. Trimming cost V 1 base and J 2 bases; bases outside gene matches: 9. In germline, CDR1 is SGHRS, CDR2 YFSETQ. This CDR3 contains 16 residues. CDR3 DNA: TGCGCCAGCAGCTTGAGGGAGGGATCTTCAACCTACGAGCAGTACTTC. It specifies CASSLREGSSTYEQYF.

The CDR3 DNA sequence: TGTGCCAGCAGCTTAGAAGGCGGGAGGTCAGATACGCAGTATTTT. This gives the protein CASSLEGGRSDTQYF. The V gene is TRBV7-2, the J gene TRBJ2-3; TRBD2 aligns across 8 bases. The CDR3 is 15 amino acids. From germline, CDR1 is SGHTA and CDR2 FQGNSA. V gave up 1 base and J gave up 4 bases; unmatched junction bases: 4.

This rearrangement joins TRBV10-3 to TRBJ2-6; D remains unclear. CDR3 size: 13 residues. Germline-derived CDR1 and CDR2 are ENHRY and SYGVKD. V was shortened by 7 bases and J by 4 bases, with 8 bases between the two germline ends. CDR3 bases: TGTGCCATCAACCTACCCGGGGCCAACGTCCTGACTTTC. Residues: CAINLPGANVLTF.

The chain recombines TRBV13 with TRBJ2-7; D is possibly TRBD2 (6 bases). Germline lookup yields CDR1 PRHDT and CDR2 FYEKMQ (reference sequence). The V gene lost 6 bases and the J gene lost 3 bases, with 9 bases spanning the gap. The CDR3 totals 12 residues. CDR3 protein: CASSFGSYEQYF. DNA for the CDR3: TGTGCCAGCAGTTTCGGGAGCTACGAGCAGTACTTC.

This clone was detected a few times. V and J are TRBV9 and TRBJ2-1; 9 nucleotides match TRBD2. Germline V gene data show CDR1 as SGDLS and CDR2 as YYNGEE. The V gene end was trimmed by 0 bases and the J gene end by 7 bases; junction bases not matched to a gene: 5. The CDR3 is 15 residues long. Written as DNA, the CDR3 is TGTGCCAGCAGCGTAGCCGGCGGGAGGGGAAATGAGCAGTTCTTC. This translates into CASSVAGGRGNEQFF.

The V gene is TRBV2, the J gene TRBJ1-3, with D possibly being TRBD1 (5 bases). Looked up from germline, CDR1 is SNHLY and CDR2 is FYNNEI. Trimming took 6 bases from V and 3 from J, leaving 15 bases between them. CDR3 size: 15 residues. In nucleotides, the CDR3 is TGTGCCAGCAGCAGGGAAAGTGAGAGTGGAAACACCATATATTTT. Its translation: CASSRESESGNTIYF.

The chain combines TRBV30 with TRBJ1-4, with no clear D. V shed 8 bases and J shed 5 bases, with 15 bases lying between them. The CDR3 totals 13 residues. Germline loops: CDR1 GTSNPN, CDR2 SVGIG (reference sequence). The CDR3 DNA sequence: TGTGCCGGATCCGGACTCGTCAATGAAAAACTGTTTTTT. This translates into CAGSGLVNEKLFF.

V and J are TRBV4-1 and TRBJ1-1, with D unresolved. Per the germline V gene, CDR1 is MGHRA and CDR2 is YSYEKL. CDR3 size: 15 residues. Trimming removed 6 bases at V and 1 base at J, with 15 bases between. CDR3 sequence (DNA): TGCGCCAGCAGTCCGGCTGGGCCCTCGAACACTGAAGCTTTCTTT. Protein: CASSPAGPSNTEAFF.

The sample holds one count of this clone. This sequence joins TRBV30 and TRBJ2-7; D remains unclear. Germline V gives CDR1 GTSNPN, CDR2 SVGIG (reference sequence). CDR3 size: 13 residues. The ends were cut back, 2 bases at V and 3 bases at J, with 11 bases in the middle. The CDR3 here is CAWSRANGYEQYF. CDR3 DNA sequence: TGTGCCTGGAGTAGGGCTAACGGCTACGAGCAGTACTTC.

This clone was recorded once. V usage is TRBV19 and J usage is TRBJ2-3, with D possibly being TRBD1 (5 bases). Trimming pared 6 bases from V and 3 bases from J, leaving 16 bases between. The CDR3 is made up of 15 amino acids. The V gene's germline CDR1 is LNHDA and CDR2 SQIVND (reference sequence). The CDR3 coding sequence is TGTGCCAGTAGGGGCTTGGCAGGGTTGACAGATACGCAGTATTTT. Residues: CASRGLAGLTDTQYF.

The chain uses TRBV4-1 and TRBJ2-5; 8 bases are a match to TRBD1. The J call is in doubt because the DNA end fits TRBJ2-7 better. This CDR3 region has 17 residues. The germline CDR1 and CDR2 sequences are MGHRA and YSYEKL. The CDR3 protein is CASSQEGLTGDSYEQYF. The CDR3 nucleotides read TGCGCCAGCAGCCAAGAGGGCTTGACAGGGGACTCCTACGAGCAGTACTTC.

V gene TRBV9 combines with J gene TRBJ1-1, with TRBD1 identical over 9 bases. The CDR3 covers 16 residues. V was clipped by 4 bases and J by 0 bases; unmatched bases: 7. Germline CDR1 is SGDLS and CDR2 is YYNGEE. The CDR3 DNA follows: TGTGCCAGCAGCCCCACCGGGACAGGGTTGAACACTGAAGCTTTCTTT. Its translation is CASSPTGTGLNTEAFF.

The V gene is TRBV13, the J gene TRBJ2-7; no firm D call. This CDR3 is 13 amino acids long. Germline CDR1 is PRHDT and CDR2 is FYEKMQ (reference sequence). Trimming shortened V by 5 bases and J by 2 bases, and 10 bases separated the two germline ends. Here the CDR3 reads CASSPGPAYEQYF. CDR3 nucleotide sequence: TGTGCCAGCAGCCCTGGGCCCGCCTACGAGCAGTACTTC.

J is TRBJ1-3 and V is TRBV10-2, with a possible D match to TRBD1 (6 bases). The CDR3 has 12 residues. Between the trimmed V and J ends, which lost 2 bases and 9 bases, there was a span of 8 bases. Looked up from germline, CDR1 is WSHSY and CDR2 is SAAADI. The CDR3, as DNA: TGCGCCAGCAGTGAGGGGGGCGTCACCATATATTTT. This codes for CASSEGGVTIYF.

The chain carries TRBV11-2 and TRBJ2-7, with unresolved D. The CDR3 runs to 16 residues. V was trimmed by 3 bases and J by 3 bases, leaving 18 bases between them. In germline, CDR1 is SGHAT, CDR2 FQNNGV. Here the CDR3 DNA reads TGTGCCAGCAGCTTTCGAGACTTCAGCCTCCTCTACGAGCAGTACTTC. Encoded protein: CASSFRDFSLLYEQYF.

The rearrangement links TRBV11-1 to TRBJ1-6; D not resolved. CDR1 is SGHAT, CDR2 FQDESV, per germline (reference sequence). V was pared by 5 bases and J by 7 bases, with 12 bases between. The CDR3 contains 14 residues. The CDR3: CASSPRTGNSPLHF. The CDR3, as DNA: TGTGCCAGCAGCCCCCGGACCGGGAATTCACCCCTCCACTTT.

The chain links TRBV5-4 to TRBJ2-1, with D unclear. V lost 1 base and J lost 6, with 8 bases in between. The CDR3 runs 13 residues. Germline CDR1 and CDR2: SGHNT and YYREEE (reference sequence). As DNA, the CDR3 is TGTGCCAGCAGCTTGAAGGGAAGCAATGAGCAGTTCTTC. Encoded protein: CASSLKGSNEQFF.

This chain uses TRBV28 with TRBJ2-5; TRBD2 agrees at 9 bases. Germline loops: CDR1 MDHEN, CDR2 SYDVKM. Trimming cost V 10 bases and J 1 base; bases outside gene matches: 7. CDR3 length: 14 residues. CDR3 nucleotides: TGTGCCACAGCTAGCGGGGCCACCCAAGAGACCCAGTACTTC. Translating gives CATASGATQETQYF.